This T cell receptor beta chain was observed in a study of T and B cells in COVID-19 patients. Background on the study: Of about 22 active-infection patients, under 19 carried comorbidities linked to unfavorable COVID-19 outcome.

This clonotype appeared a few times. Its antigen remains unknown. BIOMED2 TRB-A/B primer pools were used in multiplex TRB PCR. Via MiXCR, TCRdb re-called the multiplex PCR reads, giving one row per CDR3 protein. The sample contains fewer than 10,000 distinct CDR3 sequences, around 27% of which appear only once. Each TRB amplification used about 230-550 ng of genomic DNA from blood. V was trimmed by 1 base and J by 1 base, leaving 12 bases between them. This CDR3 region has 16 residues. CDR1 is SGHVS and CDR2 is FNYEAQ in the germline V gene. The study's findings and limits: CD4+, regulatory T cell, CD8+ and sorted SARS-CoV-2-responsive or tetramer+ T cells were not yet sequenced. Few blood samples existed from mildly ill patients during symptoms or early in severe cases.

Material: blood. This TCR was sampled from a human donor who had recovered from COVID-19. The chain joins TRBV7-6 to TRBJ2-3, with D possibly TRBD2 on 5 matching bases. The CDR3 sequence: CASSLEPSLRTDTQYF. The CDR3, as DNA: TGTGCCAGCAGCTTAGAGCCTAGCCTCCGCACAGATACGCAGTATTTT.